Listed below are T cell receptor beta chains from one sample, sequenced in a study of CD4 T cell repertoires in COVID-19. The protocol was immunoSEQ multiplex PCR, while the TCRdb copy is restricted to in-frame clones and leaves out a portion. This table has over 75,000 clones, roughly 80% appearing once. The sequenced sample was CD4+ T cells from peripheral blood, obtained after recovery from COVID-19. These receptors all stem from a human donor who had COVID-19. Each CDR3 is given without its conserved first and last residue.

CDR3 length | V gene | CDR3 protein
12 | TRBV6-5 | ASRGGISGNTIY
12 | TRBV2 | ASGQNRVAYEQY
13 | TRBV7-9 | ASSPKGGDTQPQH
10 | TRBV6-1 | ASSDWVTEAF
13 | TRBV10-3 | AISEGLAGTDTQY
13 | TRBV11-2 | ASSLNRGGLGEAF
10 | TRBV10-3 | AISEMNYGYT
12 | TRBV10-3 | AISTQGAWDTQY
12 | TRBV3-1/TRBV3-2 | ASSFGTGLGELF
10 | TRBV18 | ASSPGAGALF
12 | TRBV10-3 | AISVGQGAYEQY
13 | TRBV7-9 | ASSETGSNAREQY
12 | TRBV11-2 | ASSQGRSADTQY
14 | TRBV11-1 | ASSLSETGTTDTQY
6 | TRBV29-1 | SVDTQY
11 | TRBV12-3/TRBV12-4 | ASSLGRKGGYT
11 | TRBV11-2 | ASSSLGQNIQY
12 | TRBV10-1 | ASVQDSTYNEQF
15 | TRBV28 | ASDTSWKQGTYQPQH
13 | TRBV7-2 | ASSLVPEANYGYT
13 | TRBV11-2 | ASSSKQVVGDTQY
13 | TRBV5-4 | ASSPQTGFTYGYT
12 | TRBV6-6 | ASSYWTGQETQY
13 | TRBV16 | ASSPGTGQAYEQY
12 | TRBV6-5 | ASRSGTGTDTQY
14 | TRBV19 | ASSIRRGPLNQPQH
11 | TRBV11-2 | ASSLSWGLEQY
8 | TRBV11-1 | ASGTYEQY
17 | TRBV11-2 | ASSAGTGQGRSGNQPQH
16 | TRBV18 | ASSPRPPGPQRTDTQY
11 | TRBV6-2/TRBV6-3 | ASSYRAVSEQF
13 | TRBV2 | ASSEATGTKETQY
12 | TRBV7-2 | ASSVSGKGGELF
14 | TRBV5-1 | ASSLLLAGANTEAF
16 | TRBV18 | ASSPLQKGQGNTGELF
11 | TRBV6-5 | ASRPRGTDTQY
12 | TRBV28 | ASSLLTAGNTIY
13 | TRBV5-4 | ASSLVGTGPYEQY
12 | TRBV7-2 | ASRMGGTAYEQY
16 | TRBV6-6 | ASSLPWDRTFMNTEAF
13 | TRBV6-6 | ASSLETPNTGELF
14 | TRBV6-9 | ASSQGGNYRYNEQF
13 | TRBV14 | ASSQQGSGGTEAF
12 | TRBV5-1 | ASSPDPPGAEAF
9 | TRBV11-2 | ASSFGPEQY
12 | TRBV2 | ASSDQGGAYGYT
14 | TRBV7-2 | ASSPAAQRGTGELF